Listed here is a single T cell receptor (beta chain). Its matching antigen is unknown. Time point specified: baseline pretreatment blood. The treatment: 15 Gy SBRT to primary tumor, nephrectomy 4 weeks later. Radiation-treated patients gave blood at baseline, week 2 and week 4. Clear cell pathology was present in this patient's renal cell carcinoma. This specimen belongs to a study of radiation and T cells in renal cell carcinoma. Findings of the study overall: From baseline, blood top tumor clonotypes peaked at 2 weeks post-radiation.

The data were produced by immunoSEQ multiplex PCR, yet TCRdb's version contains in-frame clones alone and is incomplete. The table has about 130,000 clones, 80% to 85% seen once. Between the trimmed V and J ends, which lost 5 bases and 2 bases, there was a span of 6 bases. Germline-derived CDR1 and CDR2 are WNHNN and SYGVQD (reference sequence). CDR3 length: 12 amino acids. This clonotype was sampled from a woman aged 55-75 years with renal cell carcinoma. The chain employs TRBV10-1 and TRBJ2-5; D is perhaps TRBD2 (6 bases). This sample comprised blood, obtained from a patient whose treatment included radiotherapy and nephrectomy. Here the CDR3 reads CASSRGQETQYF. Here the CDR3 DNA reads TGCGCCAGCAGTCGGGGGCAAGAGACCCAGTACTTC.